This TCR beta chain was captured in a study of blood T cell repertoires in COVID-19. Sequenced by immunoSEQ multiplex PCR; TCRdb stores in-frame clones only, minus some. The sample shows approximately 360,000 clones, 75% to 90% of them seen only once. Source material: PBMCs or T cells enriched from blood (not recorded which). The receptor comes from a woman aged 45-65 years who had recovered from COVID-19.

The CDR3 here is CATSDLGGQLYNEQFF. The CDR3 coding sequence is TGTGCCACCAGTGATTTGGGGGGACAGTTATACAATGAGCAGTTCTTC. The chain uses TRBV24-1 and TRBJ2-1, with TRBD1 matching 7 bases. The CDR3 extends over 16 amino acids. CDR1 is KGHDR and CDR2 is SFDVKD in the germline V gene. V dropped 0 bases and J dropped 4; count of bases not matched to a gene: 5.